Described below is a single T cell receptor (beta chain) sequence and its context. This specimen belongs to a study of blood T cell repertoires in COVID-19. Germline V CDR1 and CDR2: SNHLY, FYNNEI. The CDR3 is made up of 12 amino acids. V was trimmed by 4 bases and J by 3 bases, leaving 6 bases between them. Data came from immunoSEQ multiplex PCR; TCRdb stores just in-frame clones and leaves some out. The sample records over 150,000 clones, roughly four fifths being singletons. This chain uses TRBV2 with TRBJ1-2; no reliable D call. Sample: PBMCs or T cells enriched from blood (not recorded which). This clonotype was obtained from a man in his forties who had recovered from COVID-19. This CDR3 is CASSGADYGYTF. The CDR3 DNA reads TGTGCCAGCAGTGGGGCAGACTATGGCTACACCTTC. Looking up the rest from reference TRBV2 and TRBJ1-2 gives the full variable domain: EPEVTQTPSHQVTQMGQEVILRCVPISNHLYFYWYRQILGQKVEFLVSFYNNEISEKSEIFDDQFSVERPDGSNFTLKIRSTKLEDSAMYFCASSGADYGYTFGSGTRLTVV.